This T cell receptor beta chain was retrieved from a study of T-cell memory formation after mild COVID-19. Study findings and constraints: Day 15 to 85 contracting clones showed balanced CD4/CD8; day 15 to 37 expanders favored CD4+. Memory sampled before infection contained some responding clones, suggesting cross-reactive memory joined.

Points on this clonotype: Its specificity is unknown.

CDR1 and CDR2 from the germline V gene are MNHEY and SVGEGT. The CDR3 is 13 amino acids. Trimming stripped 8 bases from V and 7 bases from J, with 15 bases between. MiXCR, applied by TCRdb to the 5' RACE reads, yields one record per CDR3 protein. Here the sample spans 350,000 to 400,000 distinct CDR3 sequences, approximately 15% being singletons. The receptor was derived from a man younger than 30 who had mild COVID-19 (a few samples of this study predate the infection). Cell type and time point are not known. Sequences were obtained from PBMCs or a T cell subset sorted from them (not recorded which). The chain combines TRBV6-2 or TRBV6-3 with TRBJ2-1; no definite D call. CDR3 in amino acids: CASFEWETNEQFF. CDR3 DNA sequence: TGTGCCAGCTTCGAGTGGGAAACGAATGAGCAGTTCTTC.